A selection of T cell receptor beta chains follows, all from one sample in a study of T-cell reconstitution after alpha-beta-depleted transplantation in children. TCRdb reprocessed the PCR reads via MiXCR and lists one record per CDR3 protein. The sample shows 700,000 to 950,000 distinct CDR3 sequences, approximately 15% of them seen only once. Sample: PBMCs, mostly from graft donor cells, taken 360 days after TCRalphabeta/CD19-depleted stem cell transplant. The origin of the receptors is a male patient younger than 18 who had a stem cell transplant for acute lymphoblastic leukemia, so the T cells may come from the graft donor. The conserved cysteine and the conserved F or W are not part of the CDR3 here. The order of the fields is V gene, clone size, CDR3 protein. Size values are once, few and many counts, or a class for expanded clones, and some rows have none.

v_gene: TRBV5-1; abundance: .; CDR3aa: ASSLGVRDYYEQY
v_gene: TRBV7-9; abundance: .; CDR3aa: ASSPTPTETQY
v_gene: TRBV5-1; abundance: few; CDR3aa: ASSFTGGWRELTGELF
v_gene: TRBV7-9; abundance: few; CDR3aa: ASSSQSRDIYEQY
v_gene: TRBV7-9; abundance: few; CDR3aa: ASSHATGLNEKLF
v_gene: TRBV27; abundance: few; CDR3aa: ASSYQASQPQH
v_gene: TRBV29-1; abundance: many; CDR3aa: SVEGLAAYNEQF
v_gene: TRBV7-9; abundance: once; CDR3aa: ASSLDLYRDTQY
v_gene: TRBV10-3; abundance: few; CDR3aa: AISESTARTEAF
v_gene: TRBV12-3/TRBV12-4; abundance: .; CDR3aa: AGGIGLRNTIY
v_gene: TRBV25-1; abundance: .; CDR3aa: ASTKPGFYEQY
v_gene: TRBV7-6; abundance: many; CDR3aa: ASSPRTGNGEAF